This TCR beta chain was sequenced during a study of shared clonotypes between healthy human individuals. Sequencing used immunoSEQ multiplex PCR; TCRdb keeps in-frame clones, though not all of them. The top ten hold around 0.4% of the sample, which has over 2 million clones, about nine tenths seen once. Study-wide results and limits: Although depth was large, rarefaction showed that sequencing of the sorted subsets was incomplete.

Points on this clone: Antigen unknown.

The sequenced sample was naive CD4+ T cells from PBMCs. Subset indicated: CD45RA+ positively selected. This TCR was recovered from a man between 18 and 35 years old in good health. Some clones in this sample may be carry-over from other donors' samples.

The CDR3 loop reads CASSVNRASTDTQYF. CDR3 coding DNA: TGTGCCAGCAGCGTAAATCGGGCTAGCACAGATACGCAGTATTTT. The V call is TRBV9, the J call TRBJ2-3; no clear D. The CDR3 runs 15 residues. Per germline, CDR1 SGDLS and CDR2 YYNGEE. V was clipped by 1 base and J by 0 bases, with 9 bases between them. The complete variable domain, with remaining parts taken from reference TRBV9 and TRBJ2-3, reads DSGVTQTPKHLITATGQRVTLRCSPRSGDLSVYWYQQSLDQGLQFLIQYYNGEERAKGNILERFSAQQFPDLHSELNLSSLELGDSALYFCASSVNRASTDTQYFGPGTRLTVL.